Here is one T cell receptor (beta chain) with its context. This specimen comes from a study of sequential checkpoint blockade in melanoma. Study-wide context: Both treatment sequences were followed by maintenance nivolumab.

As for treatment: randomized to nivolumab then ipilimumab (arm A) or the reverse (arm B). The data were produced by immunoSEQ multiplex PCR, yet TCRdb's version contains in-frame clones alone and is incomplete. The sample includes about 17,000 clones, about two thirds of them seen just once. The V gene's germline CDR1 is PRHDT and CDR2 FYEKMQ (reference sequence). Deletions cut 5 bases from V and 7 bases from J, with 15 bases between. The CDR3 consists of 14 residues. The genes are TRBV13 and TRBJ1-5; tentative D call: TRBD1 (5 bases). The starting material was CD8+ T cells sorted from blood (inferred from file names), obtained from a patient given nivolumab and ipilimumab in sequence. This receptor was obtained from a human donor with melanoma. The CDR3 nucleotides are TGTGCCAGCAGCCCGCGGGGGGGTGGGCAGCCCCAGCATTTT. This translates into CASSPRGGGQPQHF.